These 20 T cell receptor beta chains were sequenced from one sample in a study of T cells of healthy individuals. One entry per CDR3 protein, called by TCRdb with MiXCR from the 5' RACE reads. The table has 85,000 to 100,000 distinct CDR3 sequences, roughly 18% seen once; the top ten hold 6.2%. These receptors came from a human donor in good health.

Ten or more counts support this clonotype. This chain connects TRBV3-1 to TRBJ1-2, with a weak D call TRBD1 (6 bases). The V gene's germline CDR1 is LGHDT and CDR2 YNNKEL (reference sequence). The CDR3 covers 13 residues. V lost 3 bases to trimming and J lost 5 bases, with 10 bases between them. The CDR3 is CASSQTGAYGYTF. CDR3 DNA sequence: TGTGCCAGCAGCCAGACGGGGGCTTATGGCTACACCTTC.

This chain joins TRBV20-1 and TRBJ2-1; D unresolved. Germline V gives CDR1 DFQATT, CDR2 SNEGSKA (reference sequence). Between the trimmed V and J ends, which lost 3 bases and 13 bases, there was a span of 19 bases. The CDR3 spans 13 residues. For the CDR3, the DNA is TGCAGTGCTAGGAGAGACCCTAGTGGCTTTCAGTTCTTC. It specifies CSARRDPSGFQFF.

CDR3 residues: CASSQESGDQPQHF. The CDR3 DNA follows: TGCGCCAGCAGCCAAGAATCAGGCGATCAGCCCCAGCATTTT. The V gene is TRBV4-1, the J gene TRBJ1-5; D is unresolved. V lost 0 bases and J lost 5, with 8 bases in between. This CDR3 has 14 residues. From germline, CDR1 is MGHRA and CDR2 YSYEKL.

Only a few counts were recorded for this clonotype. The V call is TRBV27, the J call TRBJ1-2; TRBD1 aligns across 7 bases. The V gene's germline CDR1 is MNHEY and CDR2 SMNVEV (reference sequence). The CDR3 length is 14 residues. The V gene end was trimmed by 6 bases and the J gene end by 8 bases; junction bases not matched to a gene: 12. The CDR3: CASRNRGDAQGYTF. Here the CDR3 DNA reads TGTGCCAGCAGAAACAGGGGAGATGCACAGGGCTACACCTTC.

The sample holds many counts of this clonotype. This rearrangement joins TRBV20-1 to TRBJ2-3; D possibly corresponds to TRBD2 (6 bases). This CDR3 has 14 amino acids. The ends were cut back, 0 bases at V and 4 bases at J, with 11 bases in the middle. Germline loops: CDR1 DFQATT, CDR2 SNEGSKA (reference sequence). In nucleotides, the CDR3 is TGCAGTGCTAGAGATTGGCTAGCGTCAGATACGCAGTATTTT. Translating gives CSARDWLASDTQYF.

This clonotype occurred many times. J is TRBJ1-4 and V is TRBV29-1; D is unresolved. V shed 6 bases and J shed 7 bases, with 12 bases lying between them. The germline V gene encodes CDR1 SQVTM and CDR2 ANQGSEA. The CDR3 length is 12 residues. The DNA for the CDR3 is TGCAGCGTCGCAGCCATGGGTGAAAAACTGTTTTTT. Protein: CSVAAMGEKLFF.

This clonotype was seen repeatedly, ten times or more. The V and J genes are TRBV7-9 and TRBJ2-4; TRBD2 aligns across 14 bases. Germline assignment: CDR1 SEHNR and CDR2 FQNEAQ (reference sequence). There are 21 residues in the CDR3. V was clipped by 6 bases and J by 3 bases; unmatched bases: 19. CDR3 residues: CASSLLVGLAGGRGRKNIQYF. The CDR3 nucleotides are TGTGCCAGCAGTTTACTTGTCGGACTAGCGGGAGGAAGGGGTCGCAAAAACATTCAGTACTTC.

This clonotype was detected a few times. The CDR3 loop is CSARPLKTGGGYEQYF. For the CDR3, the DNA is TGCAGTGCTAGACCCCTTAAGACAGGGGGCGGATACGAGCAGTACTTC. The chain has TRBV20-1 and TRBJ2-7; 10 bases are a match to TRBD1. Germline CDR1 is DFQATT and CDR2 is SNEGSKA (reference sequence). With V trimmed by 2 bases and J by 4 bases, 11 bases remained unmatched. This CDR3 region has 16 residues.

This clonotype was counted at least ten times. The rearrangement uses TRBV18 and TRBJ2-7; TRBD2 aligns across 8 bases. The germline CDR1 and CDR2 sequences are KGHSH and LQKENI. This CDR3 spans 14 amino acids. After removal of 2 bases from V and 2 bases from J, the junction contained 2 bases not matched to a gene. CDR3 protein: CASSPAGGAYEQYF. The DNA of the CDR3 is TGTGCCAGCTCACCAGCCGGGGGGGCCTACGAGCAGTACTTC.

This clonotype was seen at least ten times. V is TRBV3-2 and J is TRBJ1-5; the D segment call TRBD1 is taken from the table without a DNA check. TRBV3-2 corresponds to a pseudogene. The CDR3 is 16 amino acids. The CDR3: CASSQGCSLRDQPQHF. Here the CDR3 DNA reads TGTGCCAGCAGCCAAGGCTGCAGCCTCAGGGATCAGCCCCAGCATTTT.

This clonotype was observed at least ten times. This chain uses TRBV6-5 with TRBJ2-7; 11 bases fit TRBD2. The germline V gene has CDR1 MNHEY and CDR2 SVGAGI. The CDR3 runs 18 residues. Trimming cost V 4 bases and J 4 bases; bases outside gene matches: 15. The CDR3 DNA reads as TGTGCCAGCAGTTCTACCGGGACTAGCGGTTTCCTCGGGTACGAGCAGTACTTC. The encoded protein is CASSSTGTSGFLGYEQYF.

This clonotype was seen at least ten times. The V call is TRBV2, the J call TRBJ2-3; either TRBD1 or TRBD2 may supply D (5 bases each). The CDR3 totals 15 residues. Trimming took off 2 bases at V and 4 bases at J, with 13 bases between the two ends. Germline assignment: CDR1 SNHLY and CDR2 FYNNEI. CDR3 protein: CASSETRVGADTQYF. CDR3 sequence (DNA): TGTGCCAGCAGTGAAACCAGGGTCGGGGCAGATACGCAGTATTTT.

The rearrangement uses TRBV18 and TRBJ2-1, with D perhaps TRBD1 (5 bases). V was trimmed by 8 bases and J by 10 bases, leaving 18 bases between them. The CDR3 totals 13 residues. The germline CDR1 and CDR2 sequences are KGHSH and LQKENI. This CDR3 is CASLTGPRTEQFF. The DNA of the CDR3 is TGTGCCAGCCTCACAGGACCCCGTACGGAGCAGTTCTTC.

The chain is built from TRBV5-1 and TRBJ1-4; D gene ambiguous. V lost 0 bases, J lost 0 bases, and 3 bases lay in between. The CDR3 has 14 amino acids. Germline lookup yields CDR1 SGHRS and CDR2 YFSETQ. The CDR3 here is CASSLGPTNEKLFF. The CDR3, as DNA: TGCGCCAGCAGCTTGGGTCCAACTAATGAAAAACTGTTTTTT.

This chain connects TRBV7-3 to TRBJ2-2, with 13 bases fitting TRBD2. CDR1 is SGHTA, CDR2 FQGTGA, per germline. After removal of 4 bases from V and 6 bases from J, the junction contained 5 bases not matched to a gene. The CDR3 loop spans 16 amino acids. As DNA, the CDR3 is TGTGCCAGCAGCTCCCCGGGACTAGCGGGACCCGGGGAGCTGTTTTTT. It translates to CASSSPGLAGPGELFF.

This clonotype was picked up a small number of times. The CDR3 loop is CATSQGVNEKLFF. The CDR3 nucleotides read TGTGCCACGAGCCAGGGGGTTAATGAAAAACTGTTTTTT. V is TRBV15 and J is TRBJ1-4; 7 bases agree with TRBD1. The V and J ends lost 9 bases and 4 bases, in that order; junction bases with no gene match: 5. The germline V gene encodes CDR1 LNHNV and CDR2 YYDKDF (reference sequence). The CDR3 loop spans 13 amino acids.

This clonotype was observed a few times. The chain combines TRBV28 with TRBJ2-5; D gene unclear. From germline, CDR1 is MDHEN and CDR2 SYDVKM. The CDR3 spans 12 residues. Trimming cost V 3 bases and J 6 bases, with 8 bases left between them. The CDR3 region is CASSFPQQTQYF. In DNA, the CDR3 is TGTGCCAGCAGTTTCCCCCAGCAGACCCAGTACTTC.

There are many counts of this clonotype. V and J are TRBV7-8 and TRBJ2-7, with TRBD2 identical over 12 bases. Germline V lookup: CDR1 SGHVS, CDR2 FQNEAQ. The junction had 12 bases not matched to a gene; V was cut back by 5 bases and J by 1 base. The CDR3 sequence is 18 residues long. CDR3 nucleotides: TGTGCCAGCAGCATCACTAGCGGGAGGACGAGAGGGTCCTACGAGCAGTACTTC. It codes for CASSITSGRTRGSYEQYF.

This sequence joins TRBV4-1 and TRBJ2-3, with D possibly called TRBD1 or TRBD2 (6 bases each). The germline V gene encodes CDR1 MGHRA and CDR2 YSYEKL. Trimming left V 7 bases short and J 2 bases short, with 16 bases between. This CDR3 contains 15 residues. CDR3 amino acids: CASKTKGGLTDTQYF. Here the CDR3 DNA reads TGCGCCAGCAAGACTAAGGGGGGACTCACAGATACGCAGTATTTT.

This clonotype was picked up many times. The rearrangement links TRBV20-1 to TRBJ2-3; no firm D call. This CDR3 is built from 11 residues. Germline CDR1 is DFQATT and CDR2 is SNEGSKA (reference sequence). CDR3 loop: CSRVSTDTQYF. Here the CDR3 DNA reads TGCAGCCGAGTCTCGACAGATACGCAGTATTTT.